The 20 T cell receptor beta chains listed next were all sequenced from one sample in a study of T cell responses to AZD1222 COVID-19 vaccine. This table comes from immunoSEQ multiplex PCR, and its TCRdb copy is limited to in-frame clones, with some not included. Here the sample spans fewer than 120,000 clones, around 85% being singletons. The sample consisted of peripheral blood, taken on day 0 of AZD1222 vaccination. Receptors were obtained from an adult in good health.

The chain joins TRBV10-1 to TRBJ2-7; possible D gene TRBD1, 5 bases. The germline gives CDR1 WNHNN, CDR2 SYGVQD (reference sequence). V lost 5 bases and J lost 7, with 6 bases in between. The CDR3 sequence is 10 residues long. Written as DNA, the CDR3 is TGCGCCAGCAGTCCAGGGGAGCAGTACTTC. It is translated as CASSPGEQYF.

This clone occurred a few times. The rearrangement joins TRBV6-5 to TRBJ1-2; a possible D gene is TRBD1 (6 bases). Germline CDR1 and CDR2: MNHEY and SVGAGI. The CDR3 is 15 residues long. V lost 6 bases to trimming and J lost 1 base, with 15 bases between them. CDR3 region: CASSRGGGFNYGYTF. CDR3 coding DNA: TGTGCCAGCAGCAGGGGCGGAGGCTTTAACTATGGCTACACCTTC.

The rearrangement joins TRBV9 to TRBJ1-3, with D perhaps TRBD1 (6 bases). The CDR3 has 15 amino acids. From germline, CDR1 is SGDLS and CDR2 YYNGEE. V shed 0 bases and J shed 2 bases, with 9 bases lying between them. The CDR3 loop is CASSVDRVAGNTIYF. The CDR3 DNA sequence: TGTGCCAGCAGCGTAGACAGGGTCGCTGGAAACACCATATATTTT.

The rearrangement joins TRBV30 to TRBJ2-7; 11 bases map to TRBD2. The CDR3 covers 13 residues. Germline lookup yields CDR1 GTSNPN and CDR2 SVGIG (reference sequence). Trimming took 3 bases from V and 5 from J; bases not matched to a gene: 3. This CDR3 reads CAWRELAGDEQYF. The CDR3 nucleotides are TGTGCCTGGAGAGAACTAGCGGGGGACGAGCAGTACTTC.

In this sample, this clone turned up once. The chain couples TRBV19 to TRBJ1-2; D may be TRBD1 (5 bases). This CDR3 is built from 15 residues. CDR1 is LNHDA and CDR2 is SQIVND in the germline V gene (reference sequence). With 3 bases removed from V and 4 bases from J, the gap between germline ends came to 15 bases. The CDR3 sequence: CASSINRPRGYGYTF. CDR3 nucleotide sequence: TGTGCCAGTAGTATTAACAGGCCACGGGGCTATGGCTACACCTTC.

This chain joins TRBV28 and TRBJ1-5; 7 nucleotides agree with TRBD1. The length of the CDR3 is 14 residues. V shed 5 bases, J shed 1 base, and the junction held 2 bases outside the gene matches. Germline assignment: CDR1 MDHEN and CDR2 SYDVKM. The chain's CDR3 is CASSPGGSNQPQHF. The CDR3 DNA sequence: TGTGCCAGCAGTCCAGGGGGGAGCAATCAGCCCCAGCATTTT.

In this sample, this clone turned up once. This sequence joins TRBV19 and TRBJ1-1; perhaps TRBD1 as D (6 bases). V lost 8 bases to trimming and J lost 0 bases, with 13 bases between them. Germline assignment: CDR1 LNHDA and CDR2 SQIVND (reference sequence). This CDR3 is 14 amino acids long. The DNA of the CDR3 is TGTGCCAGTGGAGAGGACAGACTGAACACTGAAGCTTTCTTT. Protein: CASGEDRLNTEAFF. The entire variable domain, with the rest obtained from reference TRBV19 and TRBJ1-1, is as follows: DGGITQSPKYLFRKEGQNVTLSCEQNLNHDAMYWYRQDPGQGLRLIYYSQIVNDFQKGDIAEGYSVSREKKESFPLTVTSAQKNPTAFYLCASGEDRLNTEAFFGQGTRLTVV.

The V call is TRBV6-5, the J call TRBJ1-3; D call uncertain. The ends were cut back, 3 bases at V and 8 bases at J, with 20 bases in the middle. The CDR3 covers 16 residues. The V gene's germline CDR1 is MNHEY and CDR2 SVGAGI. CDR3 amino acids: CASSYYQGGGLHTIYF. In nucleotides, the CDR3 is TGTGCCAGCAGTTATTATCAAGGAGGTGGACTCCACACCATATATTTT.

The chain recombines TRBV28 with TRBJ1-2; 10 bases are shared with TRBD1. CDR3 length: 13 amino acids. Germline V gene lookup returns CDR1 MDHEN and CDR2 SYDVKM. Trimming cost V 6 bases and J 4 bases; bases outside gene matches: 2. The CDR3 DNA reads as TGTGCCAGCAGGGGACAGGGGAGCTATGGCTACACCTTC. This codes for CASRGQGSYGYTF.

Here the CDR3 DNA reads TGTGCCAGCAGTTCAGGGACAGGGTACAATGAGCAGTTCTTC. It is translated as CASSSGTGYNEQFF. The rearrangement uses TRBV28 and TRBJ2-1; the match to TRBD1 covers 9 bases. V lost 4 bases, J lost 4 bases, and 2 bases stayed unmatched. This CDR3 has 14 residues. Per the germline V gene, CDR1 is MDHEN and CDR2 is SYDVKM.

This clone was observed a single time. The rearrangement uses TRBV28 and TRBJ2-7; perhaps TRBD1 as D (5 bases). This CDR3 is built from 14 residues. CDR1 and CDR2 from the germline V gene are MDHEN and SYDVKM. The V gene lost 4 bases and the J gene lost 6 bases, with 16 bases spanning the gap. The CDR3 region has the DNA TGTGCCAGCAGTTCTCAGGGAACGGGTATCGAGCAGTACTTC. Encoded protein: CASSSQGTGIEQYF.

The chain has TRBV28 and TRBJ1-1; 9 bases align to TRBD1. The ends lost 7 bases at V and 5 bases at J; junction bases unmatched: 8. Germline assignment: CDR1 MDHEN and CDR2 SYDVKM. This CDR3 comprises 14 residues. Written as DNA, the CDR3 is TGTGCCAGCATCGGGACAGGGTCGCAAACTGAAGCTTTCTTT. Protein sequence: CASIGTGSQTEAFF.

This rearrangement joins TRBV30 to TRBJ1-4, with D possibly TRBD1 on 5 matching bases. The CDR3 contains 15 residues. The germline V gene has CDR1 GTSNPN and CDR2 SVGIG (reference sequence). V was clipped by 2 bases and J by 8 bases, with 18 bases between them. CDR3 residues: CAWSTGAGAEEKLFF. The CDR3 DNA reads as TGTGCCTGGAGTACCGGGGCCGGGGCGGAAGAAAAACTGTTTTTT.

Worth noting for this clone: The same CDR3 can be traced to other DNA sequences in this sample. The chain combines TRBV11-2 with TRBJ2-5; D is possibly TRBD1 or TRBD2 (6 bases each). The CDR3 length is 16 residues. Germline values: CDR1 SGHAT, CDR2 FQNNGV. V was shortened by 1 base and J by 5 bases, with 17 bases between the two germline ends. CDR3 in amino acids: CASSLGGRDLGETQYF. DNA for the CDR3: TGTGCCAGCAGCTTAGGGGGGCGGGACCTGGGGGAGACCCAGTACTTC. The full variable domain, rest sourced from reference TRBV11-2 and TRBJ2-5, is EAGVAQSPRYKIIEKRQSVAFWCNPISGHATLYWYQQILGQGPKLLIQFQNNGVVDDSQLPKDRFSAERLKGVDSTLKIQPAKLEDSAVYLCASSLGGRDLGETQYFGPGTRLLVL.

The chain has TRBV19 and TRBJ1-3; the match to TRBD1 covers 8 bases. Looked up from germline, CDR1 is LNHDA and CDR2 is SQIVND (reference sequence). V was pared by 9 bases and J by 2 bases, with 3 bases of the junction left unmatched. The CDR3 totals 13 residues. The CDR3 nucleotides read TGTGCCAGCGCACAGGGGGCTGGAAACACCATATATTTT. Its protein is CASAQGAGNTIYF.

CDR3 in DNA: TGTGCCGAGGTGAGGAGAAGCACAGATACGCAGTATTTT. Protein sequence: CAEVRRSTDTQYF. The V and J genes are TRBV28 and TRBJ2-3; D is undetermined. Germline CDR1 is MDHEN and CDR2 is SYDVKM. V was pared by 11 bases and J by 0 bases, with 12 bases between. The CDR3 contains 13 residues.

This rearrangement joins TRBV27 to TRBJ1-2; possibly TRBD1 for D (6 bases). The V gene lost 5 bases and the J gene lost 2 bases, with 15 bases spanning the gap. Per the germline V gene, CDR1 is MNHEY and CDR2 is SMNVEV (reference sequence). The length of the CDR3 is 15 residues. In DNA, the CDR3 is TGTGCCAGCAGTGAAGCCCGGACAGCGAACTATGGCTACACCTTC. Its protein is CASSEARTANYGYTF.

This sequence joins TRBV25-1 and TRBJ1-5; no definite D call. The CDR3 covers 12 residues. From germline, CDR1 is MGHDK and CDR2 SYGVNS. Between the trimmed V and J ends, which lost 4 bases and 0 bases, there was a span of 1 base. The CDR3 loop reads CASSGSNQPQHF. The CDR3 DNA sequence: TGTGCCAGCAGTGGTAGCAATCAGCCCCAGCATTTT.

The V gene is TRBV18, the J gene TRBJ2-3; the match to TRBD2 covers 8 bases. Germline loops: CDR1 KGHSH, CDR2 LQKENI. This CDR3 comprises 16 residues. The junction had 9 bases not matched to a gene; V was cut back by 2 bases and J by 5 bases. In nucleotides, the CDR3 is TGTGCCAGCTCACCAGTTAGCGGGACCGCTAAAGATACGCAGTATTTT. Its translation: CASSPVSGTAKDTQYF.

This sequence joins TRBV6-5 and TRBJ1-2; 7 bases are a match to TRBD1. J gave up 4 bases and V 5 bases, and 4 bases lay outside the gene matches. The V gene's germline CDR1 is MNHEY and CDR2 SVGAGI. The CDR3 sequence is 13 residues long. The DNA for the CDR3 is TGTGCCAGCAGTCGGGACAGATTCTATGGCTACACCTTC. Residues: CASSRDRFYGYTF.